This note documents a single T cell receptor (beta chain) sequence. In this sample, this clonotype turned up a few times. The antigen this receptor binds is unknown. The input lacks base qualities; no much larger clone sits a single base away. This entry belongs to a study of blood T cells in healthy people across ages (dated by TCRdb to 2014 to 2015). Regarding the complete study: In model experiments, roughly one uniquely barcoded TCR beta cDNA molecule per two T cells was captured by template switching. To avoid experimental bias, donors of different ages were spread randomly across the sequencing lanes. Donors were grouped into four age groups: young (average approximately 15 years), middle-aged (over 35), aged (around 56) and long-lived (around 80). Using the same blood draw, the study looked at two additional independent replicas of 1 million unique cDNA reads for two donors, one aged 18 to 30 and the other aged 80 or older. The study measured age-related changes in TCR beta repertoire diversity using deep sequencing normalized with unique cDNA molecular identifiers.

Trimming removed 5 bases from V and 5 bases from J; the gene matches leave 19 bases unexplained. Spanning cysteine to phenylalanine, the CDR3 consists of 20 amino acids. Only CDR3 DNA is held: 60 bases, read in frame from base 1. Study-level results and caveats: Donor CMV infection status was unknown, potentially confounding age-related changes in expanded clonotypes. Observed TCR beta diversity correlated strongly with the percentage of naive T cells measured by flow cytometry. Observed TCR beta diversity per million T cells fell roughly linearly with age, and a significant reduction was already apparent by age roughly 41. Because profiling used bulk unsorted PBMCs, naive and antigen-experienced compartments could not be compared conclusively. The long-lived group showed more naive CD4+ T cells, fewer expanded clones and increased TCR diversity than the aged group, suggesting age selection. Estimates of total diversity based on one million sequenced T cells were considered lower bounds and underestimates.

Systemically healthy Caucasian individuals from Russia, some 40 in total and aged about 6 to 90 years, were included as donors. Each donor gave about 11 milliliters of peripheral blood, drawn into EDTA-treated Vacutainer tubes. PBMCs were isolated by Ficoll-Paque density-gradient centrifugation, with at least 7 million obtained per sample. Trizol reagent was used to extract total RNA from the PBMCs, yielding at least 5 micrograms per sample. The percentages of naive CD45RAhigh/CD27high T cells were determined by flow cytometry on a PBMC aliquot from every donor. Libraries were prepared through 5' RACE. The instrument was an Illumina HiSeq 2500. The second PCR ran for roughly 7 to 11 cycles and used a J-beta primer mix along with a sample-barcoded 5' primer. A template-switch 5' adaptor carrying 12 random nucleotides introduced a unique molecular identifier onto each TCR beta cDNA molecule. At least 2.5 million CDR3-containing paired-end reads were obtained from each sample. First-strand cDNA synthesis was performed from all RNA using the Mint cDNA synthesis kit, with priming by a TRBC-specific oligonucleotide. Following uracil-DNA glycosylase treatment, a first 18-cycle PCR with universal primers M1SS and BC2_uni_R was performed on all cDNA. The source study handled its data this way. Normalization of each sample was performed by random selection of 1 million high-quality reads, each carrying a distinct molecular identifier. Reads with shared molecular identifiers were discarded instead of being binned into consensus sequences. MiTCR, run with a Q25 quality threshold and the strictest error-elimination algorithm, handled CDR3 identification, clonotype clustering and error correction. A nonparametric unseen species model using Euler transformation provided a lower-bound estimate of total TCR beta diversity. TCRdb reran the public reads through fastp at Q25 and MiXCR, keeping productive beta chains. When rows share a CDR3 protein, they turn into one entry using the most common DNA and genes. TCRdb assigned the V and J calls; the authors' analysis was not used. Here the sample has hundreds of thousands of distinct CDR3 sequences; 40% to 50% occur a single time. Jointly, the top ten make up under 20% of the sample.

This chain joins TRBV12-3 or TRBV12-4 to TRBJ2-2, with 11 bases matching TRBD1. This clonotype was sampled from a man between 60 and 70 years old in good health. The specimen sequenced was blood. Read as DNA, the sequence is TGTGCCAGCAGTCCAGGTGGCCTTTGGACAGGGGGCTTGTGGACCGGGGAGCTGTTTTTT. This codes for CASSPGGLWTGGLWTGELFF.